This T cell receptor beta chain was obtained from a study of blood T cell repertoires in COVID-19 (dated by TCRdb to 2020 to 2021). Background for the entire study: Samples covering the acute and convalescent phases of COVID-19 were provided by collaborators in the United States, Italy and Spain. The prospective study material was composed of cDNA or gDNA derived from T cells, B-cell-depleted T cells, or PBMCs. Deeply sampled blood TCRbeta repertoires from subjects exposed to, actively infected with, or recovered from COVID-19 were included in the dataset. The repertoires were made available in a free public database intended to serve as a resource for research on the immune response to SARS-CoV-2. Samples came from the ongoing ImmuneRACE study (first 160 participants) plus 1,254 subjects from 6 global collaborators. The sample metadata nearly always contained a de-identified subject ID, COVID-19 status, age in years and sex. Where HLA class I and class II types were available, the types were taken from metadata supplied by the sample provider, not from assay-based typing. Findings and caveats that apply to the study as a whole: The amount of clinical and demographic metadata varied by source and participant and was provided uncurated.

Whole blood was collected in K2EDTA tubes by collaborating institutions according to the institutions' own protocols. For TCRbeta analysis, collaborators shipped samples as frozen whole blood, isolated PBMCs, or DNA extracted from either of those sample types. The germline V gene (reference sequence) sets CDR1 to GTSNPN and CDR2 to SVGIG. V loses 0 bases at its end and J loses 3 bases; junction bases beyond the gene matches: 4. From cysteine to phenylalanine, the CDR3 is 14 amino acids long. Only CDR3 DNA remains: 42 bases, in frame from the first base. Comment on this clone: The target of this receptor is not known. Qualities for individual bases were not recorded, and no much larger clone is one base off.

The immunoSEQ Assay, a bias-controlled multiplex PCR, was used to amplify TCRbeta CDR3 regions from genomic DNA. The original methods were these. Nucleated cell counts per sample were estimated from amplification of reference gene primers within the assay. To quantify the absolute abundance of each unique TCRbeta CDR3 rearrangement, sequence reads were collapsed and filtered. Productive Simpson clonality was computed per sample as the square root of Simpson's diversity index over productive rearrangements. TCRdb retrieved this table from immuneACCESS and kept in-frame rearrangements only. Not all clones are present; in checked studies, unresolved V genes account for under half, and no reason is known for the remainder. V, J and clone size derive from that table, while D and trimming were established from the DNA sequence. The sample table holds hundreds of thousands of clones, of which around 80% were seen once. The ten top clones hold less than 11% of the sample.

The rearrangement combines TRBV30 with TRBJ1-1, with 7 junctional bases fitting TRBD1. This TCR was sampled from a woman aged 80 or over with acute or convalescent COVID-19. Input material: peripheral blood. The nucleotide sequence is given as TGTGCCTGGAGTGTAACCCAGGGGGACACTGAAGCTTTCTTT. This encodes CAWSVTQGDTEAFF.